The entry below describes one T cell receptor (beta chain). What it binds is unknown. The CDR3 extends over 17 amino acids. V gave up 1 base and J gave up 4 bases, with 18 bases separating them. Germline CDR1 is KGHSH and CDR2 is LQKENI. These data come from a study of identical twins. Broader study findings: Cord blood's abundant beta clonotypes had fewer insertions, unlike memory repertoires. Monozygotic twins shared more out-of-frame TCR alpha than recombination models predicted.

One entry per CDR3 protein, called by TCRdb with MiXCR from the 5' RACE reads. Of roughly 720,000 distinct CDR3 sequences in the sample, about 20% are singletons; the top ten hold roughly 13%. Among all donors, each was a healthy Caucasian. These same records also appear under a second study, on T cells expressing NK-cell markers. That publication notes: Several of the experiments relied on an anti-gamma-delta TCR antibody so that only alpha-beta TCR T cells were sorted.

The V gene is TRBV18, the J gene TRBJ2-3, with D tentatively TRBD1 (7 bases). Sequenced sample: PBMCs. This clonotype originated in a woman aged 18-29 years in good health. The CDR3 bases are TGTGCCAGCTCACCACTATCAGCGCTCAGGGGGGCAGATACGCAGTATTTT. Protein sequence: CASSPLSALRGADTQYF. Using reference TRBV18 and TRBJ2-3 for the parts outside the CDR3, the full variable domain is NAGVMQNPRHLVRRRGQEARLRCSPMKGHSHVYWYRQLPEEGLKFMVYLQKENIIDESGMPKERFSAEFPKEGPSILRIQQVVRGDSAAYFCASSPLSALRGADTQYFGPGTRLTVL.